This T cell receptor (beta chain) originates from a study of T cells after yellow fever vaccination. This clonotype was observed a handful of times. Using its own MiXCR run on the 5' RACE reads, TCRdb lists one record per CDR3 protein. Of around 73,000 distinct CDR3 sequences in the sample, around 7.3% were seen once. This CDR3 has 16 residues. V lost 4 bases to trimming and J lost 0 bases, with 17 bases between them. Germline CDR1 reads SGHRS; CDR2 reads YFSETQ. This clonotype was sampled from a man under 40 who received the YFV17D yellow fever vaccine. Sequenced here: CD8+ T cells sorted from PBMCs, sampled on the day of the yellow fever booster vaccination. The chain couples TRBV5-1 to TRBJ2-7; either TRBD1 or TRBD2 may fit D (5 bases each). CDR3 nucleotide sequence: TGCGCCAGCAGCAGGTCCGGGACGGTAAGCTCCTACGAGCAGTACTTC. Its protein is CASSRSGTVSSYEQYF.